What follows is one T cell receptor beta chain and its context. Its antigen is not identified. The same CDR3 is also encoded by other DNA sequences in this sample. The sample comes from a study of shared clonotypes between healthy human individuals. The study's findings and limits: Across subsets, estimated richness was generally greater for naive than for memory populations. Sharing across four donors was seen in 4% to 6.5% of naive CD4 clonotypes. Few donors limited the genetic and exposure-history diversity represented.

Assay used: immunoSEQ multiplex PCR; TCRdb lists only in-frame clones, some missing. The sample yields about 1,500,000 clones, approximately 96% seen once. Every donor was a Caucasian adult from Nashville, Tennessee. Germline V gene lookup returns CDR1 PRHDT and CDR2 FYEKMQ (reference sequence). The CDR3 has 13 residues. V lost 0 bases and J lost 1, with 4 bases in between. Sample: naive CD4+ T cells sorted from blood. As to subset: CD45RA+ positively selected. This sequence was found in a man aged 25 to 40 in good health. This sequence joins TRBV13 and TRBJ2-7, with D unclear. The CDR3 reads CASSLGSSYEQYF. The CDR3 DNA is TGTGCCAGCAGCTTAGGCTCTTCCTACGAGCAGTACTTC.